A single T cell receptor (beta chain) is shown here with its context. The data originate from a study of blood T cell repertoires in COVID-19. Study background: Samples taken during acute and convalescent COVID-19 were collected in the United States, Italy and Spain.

Sequencing used immunoSEQ multiplex PCR; TCRdb keeps in-frame clones, though not all of them. The data hold about 160,000 clones, with approximately 82% observed a single time. The ends were cut back, 3 bases at V and 2 bases at J, with 15 bases in the middle. The CDR3 totals 15 residues. Looked up from germline, CDR1 is SGDLS and CDR2 is YYNGEE. The chain uses TRBV9 and TRBJ2-7; D is unresolved. The source of this sequence is a woman older than 75 with acute or convalescent COVID-19. Sequencing input: peripheral blood. CDR3 protein: CASSGFGSGTYEQYF. CDR3 in DNA: TGTGCCAGCAGCGGGTTCGGATCAGGCACCTACGAGCAGTACTTC.